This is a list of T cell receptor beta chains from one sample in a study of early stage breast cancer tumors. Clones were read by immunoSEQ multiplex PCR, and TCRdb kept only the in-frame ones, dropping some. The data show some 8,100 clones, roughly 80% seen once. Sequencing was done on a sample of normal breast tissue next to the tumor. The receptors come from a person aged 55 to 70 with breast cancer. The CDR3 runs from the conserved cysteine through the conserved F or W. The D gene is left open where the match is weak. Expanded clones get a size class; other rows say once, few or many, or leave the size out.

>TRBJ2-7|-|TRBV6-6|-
CASSYSPGTQTYEQYF
TGTGCCAGCAGTTACTCCCCAGGGACCCAGACCTACGAGCAGTACTTC
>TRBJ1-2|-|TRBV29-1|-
CSVEWGYGYTF
TGCAGCGTTGAATGGGGATATGGCTACACCTTC
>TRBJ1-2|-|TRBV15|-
CATSREEGDGYTF
TGTGCCACCAGCAGAGAAGAAGGGGATGGCTACACCTTC
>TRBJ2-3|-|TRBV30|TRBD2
CAWGLAGGDTQYF
TGTGCCTGGGGACTAGCGGGGGGAGATACGCAGTATTTT
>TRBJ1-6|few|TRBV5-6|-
CASSVPLGSYNSPLHF
TGTGCCAGCAGCGTTCCCCTGGGCTCCTATAATTCACCCCTCCACTTT
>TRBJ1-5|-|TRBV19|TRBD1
CASSLQGAQPQHF
TGTGCCAGTAGTTTACAGGGGGCTCAGCCCCAGCATTTT
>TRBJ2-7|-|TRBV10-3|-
CAISGRGGYEQYF
TGTGCCATCAGTGGAAGGGGTGGGTACGAGCAGTACTTC
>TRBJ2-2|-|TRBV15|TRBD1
CATSRAGQVNTGELFF
TGTGCCACCAGCAGAGCGGGACAGGTGAACACCGGGGAGCTGTTTTTT
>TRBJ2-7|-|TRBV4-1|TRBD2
CASSPDRLASEQYF
TGCGCCAGCAGCCCTGATAGACTAGCGTCCGAGCAGTACTTC
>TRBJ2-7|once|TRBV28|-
CASSLTSYEQYF
TGTGCCAGCAGTTTAACAAGCTACGAGCAGTACTTC
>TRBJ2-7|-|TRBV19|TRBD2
CASRIAGGPLYEQYF
TGTGCCAGTCGCATAGCGGGAGGGCCTCTATACGAGCAGTACTTC
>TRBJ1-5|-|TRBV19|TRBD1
CASSTLDRGNQPQHF
TGTGCCAGTAGTACCTTGGACAGGGGCAATCAGCCCCAGCATTTT
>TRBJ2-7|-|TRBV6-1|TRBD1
CASSPDRRYEQYF
TGTGCCAGCAGCCCGGACAGGAGATACGAGCAGTACTTC
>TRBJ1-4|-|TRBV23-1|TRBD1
CASSQENPRDRDIATNEKLFF
TGCGCCAGCAGTCAAGAGAACCCCCGGGACAGGGATATAGCAACTAATGAAAAACTGTTTTTT
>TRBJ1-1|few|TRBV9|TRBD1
CASSASKTGGIEAFF
TGTGCCAGCAGCGCGTCGAAGACAGGGGGCATCGAAGCTTTCTTT
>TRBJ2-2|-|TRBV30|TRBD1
CAWRTGAAGELFF
TGTGCCTGGAGGACAGGGGCCGCCGGGGAGCTGTTTTTT
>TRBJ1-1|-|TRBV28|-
CASRGPPGAFF
TGTGCCAGCAGGGGACCTCCAGGAGCTTTCTTT
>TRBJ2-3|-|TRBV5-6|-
CASSFKDTQYF
TGTGCCAGCAGCTTTAAAGATACGCAGTATTTT
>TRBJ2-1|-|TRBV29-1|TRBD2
CSVEDGSGRARGNEQFF
TGCAGCGTTGAAGATGGGAGCGGGAGGGCCAGGGGAAATGAGCAGTTCTTC
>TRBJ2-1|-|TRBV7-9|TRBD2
CATKYTSGNNEQFF
TGTGCCACCAAGTACACTAGCGGAAACAATGAGCAGTTCTTC
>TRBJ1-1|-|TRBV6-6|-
CASSYWKTMNTEAFF
TGTGCCAGCAGTTACTGGAAAACCATGAACACTGAAGCTTTCTTT
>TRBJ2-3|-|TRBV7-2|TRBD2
CASRRKAGEGPDTQYF
TGTGCCAGCAGAAGGAAGGCGGGAGAGGGACCAGATACGCAGTATTTT
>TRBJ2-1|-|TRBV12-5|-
CASGRVGAYNEQFF
TGTGCTAGTGGTCGGGTGGGGGCGTACAATGAGCAGTTCTTC
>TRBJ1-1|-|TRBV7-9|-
CASSLKAGIGTEAFF
TGTGCCAGCAGCTTAAAGGCAGGGATAGGCACTGAAGCTTTCTTT
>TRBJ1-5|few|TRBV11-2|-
CASSLGLRGGHDQPQHF
TGTGCCAGCAGCTTAGGGCTGAGGGGGGGGCATGATCAGCCCCAGCATTTT
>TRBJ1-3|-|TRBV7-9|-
CASSPGIISGNTIYF
TGTGCCAGCAGCCCGGGGATTATCTCTGGAAACACCATATATTTT
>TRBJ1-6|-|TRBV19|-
CASSNPGNGNSPLHF
TGTGCCAGTAGTAATCCTGGGAACGGCAATTCACCCCTCCACTTT
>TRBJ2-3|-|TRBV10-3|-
CAINSWGTDTQYF
TGTGCCATCAACTCCTGGGGGACAGATACGCAGTATTTT
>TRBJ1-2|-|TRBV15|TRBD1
CATSRAPGQGNYGYTF
TGTGCCACCAGCAGAGCCCCCGGACAGGGAAACTATGGCTACACCTTC
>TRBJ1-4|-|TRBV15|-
CATSRDRGFNEKLFF
TGTGCCACCAGCAGAGACAGGGGATTTAATGAAAAACTGTTTTTT
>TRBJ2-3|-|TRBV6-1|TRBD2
CASSEDGAGGTDTQYF
TGTGCCAGCAGTGAAGACGGAGCGGGAGGGACAGATACGCAGTATTTT
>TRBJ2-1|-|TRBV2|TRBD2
CASNLAGASYNEQFF
TGTGCCAGCAATTTAGCGGGTGCCTCCTACAATGAGCAGTTCTTC
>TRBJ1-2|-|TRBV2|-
CASRESGGTVYGYTF
TGTGCCAGCAGGGAGTCCGGGGGGACCGTCTATGGCTACACCTTC
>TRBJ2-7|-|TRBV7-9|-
CASTLPGANEQYF
TGTGCCAGCACTCTGCCAGGGGCGAACGAGCAGTACTTC
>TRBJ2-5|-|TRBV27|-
CASSSGETQYF
TGTGCCAGCAGTTCAGGAGAGACCCAGTACTTC
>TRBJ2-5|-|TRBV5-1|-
CASSLDSGTQYF
TGCGCCAGCAGCTTGGACTCGGGGACCCAGTACTTC
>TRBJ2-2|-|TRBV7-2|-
CASSHTGTTNTGELFF
TGTGCCAGCAGCCACACCGGGACAACGAACACCGGGGAGCTGTTTTTT
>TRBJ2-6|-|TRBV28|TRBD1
CASRPSGQWGANVLTF
TGTGCCAGCAGACCCTCGGGACAGTGGGGGGCCAACGTCCTGACTTTC
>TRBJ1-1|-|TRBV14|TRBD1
CASSTYRGEAFF
TGTGCCAGCAGCACGTACAGGGGGGAAGCTTTCTTC
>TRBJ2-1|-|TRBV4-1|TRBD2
CASSQGILVAGGNYNEQFF
TGCGCCAGCAGCCAAGGCATATTAGTAGCGGGGGGTAACTACAATGAGCAGTTCTTC
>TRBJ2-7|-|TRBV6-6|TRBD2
CASSHIAGGSYEQYF
TGTGCCAGCAGCCACATAGCGGGGGGTTCCTACGAGCAGTACTTC
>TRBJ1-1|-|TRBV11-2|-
CASSLLPRANTEAFF
TGTGCCAGCAGCTTACTCCCCAGGGCGAACACTGAAGCTTTCTTT
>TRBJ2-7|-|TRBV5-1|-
CASSFDFGSRYEQYF
TGCGCCAGCAGCTTCGACTTTGGGAGCCGCTACGAGCAGTACTTC
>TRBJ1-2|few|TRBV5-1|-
CASSAGDSGYTF
TGCGCCAGCAGCGCGGGCGACAGTGGCTACACCTTC
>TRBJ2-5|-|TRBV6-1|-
CASSPVSGVGETQYF
TGTGCCAGCAGCCCTGTCTCAGGGGTCGGCGAGACCCAGTACTTC